The rows below give T cell receptor beta chains drawn from one sample of a study of cytomegalovirus exposure and HLA in healthy donors. Repertoires were generated with immunoSEQ multiplex PCR, while TCRdb's copy carries only in-frame clones and drops some. The sample includes 250,000 to 350,000 clones, around 89% of them seen just once. Sequencing was performed on PBMCs. Every receptor here comes from a woman aged 18-29 years in good health and CMV-seronegative. The CDR3 runs from the conserved cysteine through the conserved F or W. The order of the fields is CDR3 length, D gene, clone size, J gene, V gene, CDR3 protein, CDR3 DNA. D genes are given only for firm matches. Not every row has a clone size; where given, it reads once, few, many or a size class.

len: 11
d_gene: .
abundance: .
j_gene: TRBJ1-1
v_gene: TRBV25-1
CDR3aa: CASSRQSEAFF
CDR3nt: TGTGCCAGCAGTCGACAGAGCGAAGCTTTCTTT

len: 13
d_gene: .
abundance: few
j_gene: TRBJ1-6
v_gene: TRBV6-1
CDR3aa: CASSWTTPSPLHF
CDR3nt: TGTGCCAGCAGCTGGACAACCCCTTCACCCCTCCACTTT

len: 13
d_gene: TRBD1
abundance: .
j_gene: TRBJ1-2
v_gene: TRBV5-4
CDR3aa: CASSLPGGNGYTF
CDR3nt: TGTGCCAGCAGCTTGCCAGGGGGCAACGGCTACACCTTC

len: 14
d_gene: .
abundance: .
j_gene: TRBJ2-2
v_gene: TRBV19
CDR3aa: CASSQFTNTGELFF
CDR3nt: TGTGCCAGTAGCCAATTCACAAACACCGGGGAGCTGTTTTTT

len: 20
d_gene: TRBD2
abundance: .
j_gene: TRBJ2-3
v_gene: TRBV4-2
CDR3aa: CASSQIGLAGGGWGTDTQYF
CDR3nt: TGTGCCAGCAGCCAAATAGGACTAGCGGGAGGCGGTTGGGGCACAGATACGCAGTATTTT

len: 14
d_gene: .
abundance: .
j_gene: TRBJ1-1
v_gene: TRBV27
CDR3aa: CASSPLGGRDEAFF
CDR3nt: TGTGCCAGCAGTCCATTGGGGGGGCGGGATGAAGCTTTCTTT

len: 13
d_gene: TRBD1
abundance: .
j_gene: TRBJ1-5
v_gene: TRBV6-5
CDR3aa: CASSPQGNQPQHF
CDR3nt: TGTGCCAGCAGCCCACAGGGGAATCAGCCCCAGCATTTT

len: 13
d_gene: .
abundance: .
j_gene: TRBJ2-3
v_gene: TRBV2
CDR3aa: CASAGGNYDTQYF
CDR3nt: TGTGCCAGCGCCGGCGGGAACTACGATACGCAGTATTTT

len: 15
d_gene: .
abundance: .
j_gene: TRBJ1-1
v_gene: TRBV7-2
CDR3aa: CASSVGGGVNTEAFF
CDR3nt: TGTGCCAGCAGCGTCGGGGGGGGAGTGAACACTGAAGCTTTCTTT

len: 17
d_gene: TRBD1
abundance: .
j_gene: TRBJ1-2
v_gene: TRBV19
CDR3aa: CASRDPGQDYSLRGYTF
CDR3nt: TGTGCCAGTCGCGACCCGGGACAGGACTACTCCCTCAGGGGCTACACCTTC

len: 15
d_gene: .
abundance: .
j_gene: TRBJ1-1
v_gene: TRBV28
CDR3aa: CASSSRTRMNTEAFF
CDR3nt: TGTGCCAGCAGTTCCCGGACTAGGATGAACACTGAAGCTTTCTTT

len: 19
d_gene: TRBD1
abundance: .
j_gene: TRBJ1-2
v_gene: TRBV9
CDR3aa: CASSVADPGQGEGTYGYTF
CDR3nt: TGTGCCAGCAGCGTCGCTGACCCGGGACAGGGGGAAGGGACCTACGGCTACACCTTC

len: 13
d_gene: TRBD1
abundance: few
j_gene: TRBJ1-5
v_gene: TRBV6-1
CDR3aa: CASSNRGHQPQHF
CDR3nt: TGTGCCAGCAGCAACAGGGGGCACCAGCCCCAGCATTTT

len: 15
d_gene: .
abundance: .
j_gene: TRBJ2-3
v_gene: TRBV5-7
CDR3aa: CASSLVGLATDTQYF
CDR3nt: TGTGCCAGCAGCTTGGTAGGGCTAGCCACAGATACGCAGTATTTT

len: 17
d_gene: TRBD2
abundance: .
j_gene: TRBJ2-3
v_gene: TRBV9
CDR3aa: CASSAPLAVSSTDTQYF
CDR3nt: TGTGCCAGCAGCGCTCCCCTAGCGGTTTCCAGCACAGATACGCAGTATTTT

len: 16
d_gene: .
abundance: .
j_gene: TRBJ1-2
v_gene: TRBV21-1
CDR3aa: CASSPKRAGPNYGYTF
CDR3nt: TGTGCCAGCAGTCCAAAGCGGGCAGGCCCTAACTATGGCTACACCTTC

len: 12
d_gene: .
abundance: .
j_gene: TRBJ2-7
v_gene: TRBV11-2
CDR3aa: CASSLSSSEQYF
CDR3nt: TGTGCCAGCAGCTTATCCTCGAGCGAGCAGTACTTC

len: 14
d_gene: .
abundance: few
j_gene: TRBJ2-7
v_gene: TRBV19
CDR3aa: CASSIRGHGYEQYF
CDR3nt: TGTGCCAGTAGTATACGGGGACACGGATACGAGCAGTACTTC

len: 14
d_gene: TRBD1
abundance: .
j_gene: TRBJ1-2
v_gene: TRBV28
CDR3aa: CASSLDRVDYGYTF
CDR3nt: TGTGCCAGCAGTTTGGACAGGGTGGATTATGGCTACACCTTC

len: 14
d_gene: .
abundance: .
j_gene: TRBJ2-3
v_gene: TRBV6-4
CDR3aa: CASSESTGTDTQYF
CDR3nt: TGTGCCAGCAGTGAGTCTACAGGAACAGATACGCAGTATTTT

len: 15
d_gene: TRBD1
abundance: .
j_gene: TRBJ2-5
v_gene: TRBV7-9
CDR3aa: CASSNRDRGPETQYF
CDR3nt: TGTGCCAGCAGCAACCGGGACAGGGGGCCAGAGACCCAGTACTTC

len: 13
d_gene: TRBD1
abundance: .
j_gene: TRBJ2-7
v_gene: TRBV27
CDR3aa: CASRPGTASEQYF
CDR3nt: TGTGCCAGCCGTCCCGGGACAGCCTCTGAGCAGTACTTC

len: 13
d_gene: .
abundance: .
j_gene: TRBJ2-5
v_gene: TRBV19
CDR3aa: CATRGQNGETQYF
CDR3nt: TGTGCCACCCGAGGACAGAATGGGGAGACCCAGTACTTC

len: 14
d_gene: .
abundance: once
j_gene: TRBJ1-2
v_gene: TRBV28
CDR3aa: CASSGPWRGLGYTF
CDR3nt: TGTGCCAGCAGCGGACCCTGGCGGGGGCTGGGCTACACCTTC

len: 16
d_gene: TRBD2
abundance: .
j_gene: TRBJ2-7
v_gene: TRBV7-2
CDR3aa: CASSLALLAGFSEQYF
CDR3nt: TGTGCCAGCAGCTTAGCGTTGCTAGCGGGTTTCTCAGAGCAGTACTTC

len: 17
d_gene: TRBD1
abundance: .
j_gene: TRBJ1-1
v_gene: TRBV27
CDR3aa: CASSILRQGSANTEAFF
CDR3nt: TGTGCCAGCAGTATCCTACGACAGGGCTCGGCGAACACTGAAGCTTTCTTT

len: 14
d_gene: TRBD1
abundance: .
j_gene: TRBJ1-2
v_gene: TRBV25-1
CDR3aa: CASSGRQGAVGYTF
CDR3nt: TGTGCCAGCAGTGGTCGGCAGGGGGCGGTTGGCTACACCTTC

len: 15
d_gene: TRBD1
abundance: .
j_gene: TRBJ2-7
v_gene: TRBV28
CDR3aa: CASSFGPGQGYEQYF
CDR3nt: TGTGCCAGCAGTTTCGGACCGGGACAGGGGTACGAGCAGTACTTC

len: 16
d_gene: .
abundance: .
j_gene: TRBJ2-2
v_gene: TRBV4-3
CDR3aa: CASSQDLASVAWELFF
CDR3nt: TGCGCCAGCAGCCAAGATCTGGCTAGCGTAGCATGGGAGCTGTTTTTT

len: 15
d_gene: TRBD1
abundance: once
j_gene: TRBJ1-1
v_gene: TRBV19
CDR3aa: CASSTRGTANTEAFF
CDR3nt: TGTGCCAGTAGTACACGAGGGACAGCGAACACTGAAGCTTTCTTT

len: 12
d_gene: .
abundance: .
j_gene: TRBJ2-5
v_gene: TRBV5-4
CDR3aa: CASSGSEETQYF
CDR3nt: TGTGCCAGCAGCGGCAGCGAGGAGACCCAGTACTTC

len: 14
d_gene: TRBD1
abundance: .
j_gene: TRBJ1-1
v_gene: TRBV10-3
CDR3aa: CAISESTGSTEAFF
CDR3nt: TGTGCCATCAGTGAGTCGACAGGGAGCACTGAAGCTTTCTTT

len: 15
d_gene: TRBD1
abundance: .
j_gene: TRBJ1-2
v_gene: TRBV5-1
CDR3aa: CASSPPPDRNYGYTF
CDR3nt: TGCGCCAGCAGCCCACCCCCGGACAGGAACTATGGCTACACCTTC

len: 15
d_gene: .
abundance: .
j_gene: TRBJ1-6
v_gene: TRBV5-5
CDR3aa: CASSTLSSYNSPLHF
CDR3nt: TGTGCCAGCAGTACCTTGAGCTCCTATAATTCACCCCTCCACTTT

len: 17
d_gene: TRBD2
abundance: .
j_gene: TRBJ2-4
v_gene: TRBV9
CDR3aa: CASSEGTSGLAKNIQYF
CDR3nt: TGTGCCAGCAGCGAGGGGACTAGCGGGTTAGCCAAAAACATTCAGTACTTC

len: 14
d_gene: TRBD1
abundance: .
j_gene: TRBJ2-7
v_gene: TRBV27
CDR3aa: CASRTSRGPLEQYF
CDR3nt: TGTGCCAGCAGAACGTCCAGGGGGCCACTGGAGCAGTACTTC

len: 15
d_gene: TRBD1
abundance: .
j_gene: TRBJ1-2
v_gene: TRBV5-1
CDR3aa: CASSLTGQGANGYTF
CDR3nt: TGCGCCAGCAGCTTGACCGGACAGGGGGCAAATGGCTACACCTTC

len: 14
d_gene: .
abundance: .
j_gene: TRBJ2-7
v_gene: TRBV28
CDR3aa: CASSWSLGIYEQYF
CDR3nt: TGTGCCAGCAGTTGGTCGCTCGGGATCTACGAGCAGTACTTC

len: 12
d_gene: .
abundance: .
j_gene: TRBJ1-3
v_gene: TRBV2
CDR3aa: CASSLSGNTIYF
CDR3nt: TGTGCCAGCAGTCTATCCGGAAACACCATATATTTT

len: 15
d_gene: .
abundance: few
j_gene: TRBJ1-2
v_gene: TRBV9
CDR3aa: CASSTDGGGVYGYTF
CDR3nt: TGTGCCAGCAGCACCGACGGGGGGGGTGTCTATGGCTACACCTTC

len: 15
d_gene: TRBD2
abundance: .
j_gene: TRBJ2-5
v_gene: TRBV6-1
CDR3aa: CASSEEAGGRETQYF
CDR3nt: TGTGCCAGCAGTGAAGAAGCGGGAGGGAGGGAGACCCAGTACTTC

len: 15
d_gene: .
abundance: .
j_gene: TRBJ1-1
v_gene: TRBV9
CDR3aa: CASSEGGVGYTEAFF
CDR3nt: TGTGCCAGCAGCGAGGGAGGCGTTGGCTACACTGAAGCTTTCTTT